Sequencing of this T cell receptor (beta chain) was carried out in a study of T cells in Graves' hyperthyroidism and ophthalmopathy. CDR3 length: 18 amino acids. The V and J ends lost 3 bases and 3 bases, in that order; junction bases with no gene match: 15. The V gene's germline CDR1 is MNHEY and CDR2 SMNVEV (reference sequence). Using RNA transcripts as the source, TCR beta CDR3 regions were amplified. HTBI primers were employed in a first-round RT-PCR of the TCR CDR3. A single record per CDR3 protein comes from TCRdb applying MiXCR to the multiplex PCR reads. The sample holds 400,000 to 550,000 distinct CDR3 sequences, about an eighth seen once.

This chain connects TRBV27 to TRBJ2-3; 7 bases align to TRBD2. The receptor comes from a woman younger than 35 with Graves' hyperthyroidism. The sequenced sample was blood. CDR3 sequence (DNA): TGTGCCAGCAGTTTTTTATTATCGGGGGAGGGCCGAACAGATACGCAGTATTTT. It yields the protein CASSFLLSGEGRTDTQYF.